These T cell receptor beta chains were read from a single sample in a study of HIV-infected children after antiretroviral therapy interruption. Each CDR3 protein gets one entry after TCRdb re-called the 3' RACE reads with MiXCR. The sample consists of 30,000 to 40,000 distinct CDR3 sequences, under 8% of them appearing once. The sequenced sample was CD45RA+ CD4+ T cells from PBMCs, pooled from several time points, obtained from a donor given antiretroviral therapy, either interrupted or continuous. Receptor source: a pool of human donors with HIV. The conserved cysteine and the conserved F or W are not part of the CDR3 here. The order of the fields is V gene, CDR3 protein.

V: TRBV30
CDR3: AWGADEQY

V: TRBV7-9
CDR3: ASSSQGANYGYT

V: TRBV19
CDR3: ASSIPGGGVDTQY

V: TRBV13
CDR3: ASSLWGYAEQF

V: TRBV11-2
CDR3: ASSLRFSGSSYEQY

V: TRBV27
CDR3: ASSLEVSSYEQY

V: TRBV2
CDR3: ASRRENEQF

V: TRBV6-2/TRBV6-3
CDR3: ASSKRGSNTEAF

V: TRBV4-3
CDR3: ASSRDRITGELF

V: TRBV29-1
CDR3: SAGTYEQY

V: TRBV10-3
CDR3: AISERGGYEQY

V: TRBV14
CDR3: ASSHDRSQY

V: TRBV12-3/TRBV12-4
CDR3: ASSPGQEESYNSPLH

V: TRBV20-1
CDR3: SARAGGEIGVSPLH

V: TRBV18
CDR3: ASSPNRGLGETQY

V: TRBV12-3/TRBV12-4
CDR3: ASSLSYNEQF

V: TRBV4-3
CDR3: ASSRQGFMNTEAF

V: TRBV4-1
CDR3: ASSQQGATGELF

V: TRBV20-1
CDR3: SAIPGVLNEQF

V: TRBV7-2
CDR3: ASSRPGDTQY

V: TRBV4-1
CDR3: ASSQAPGTYQETQY

V: TRBV5-1
CDR3: ASSLADDQVQY

V: TRBV6-6
CDR3: ASSSISLSQPQH

V: TRBV12-3/TRBV12-4
CDR3: ANSSQGAEAF

V: TRBV20-1
CDR3: SARPGQNTGEQY

V: TRBV28
CDR3: ASSHRTGLGEKLF

V: TRBV29-1
CDR3: SVGRIGYGYT

V: TRBV2
CDR3: ASSERAQY

V: TRBV12-3/TRBV12-4
CDR3: ASSLGGSGGNEQF

V: TRBV7-2
CDR3: ASSLVLAGGPATQY

V: TRBV7-9
CDR3: ASSLNIVLDGYT

V: TRBV10-3
CDR3: AISPAGRETQY

V: TRBV27
CDR3: ASNNRGRSEKLF

V: TRBV29-1
CDR3: SVVRQAFTDTQY

V: TRBV15
CDR3: ASSRGTTNTGQLY

V: TRBV25-1
CDR3: ASSTGAGYEQY

V: TRBV11-2
CDR3: ASTRLRNTEAF

V: TRBV23-1
CDR3: ASSQSGRPGDEQY

V: TRBV6-2/TRBV6-3
CDR3: ASRLSGGSYEQY

V: TRBV4-1
CDR3: ASSQVSAGVTYNEQF

V: TRBV23-1
CDR3: ASNFRQSTDTQY

V: TRBV10-3
CDR3: AIGQGTGSAYEQY

V: TRBV19
CDR3: ATNYEQY

V: TRBV12-3/TRBV12-4
CDR3: ASRVYARDKSFYGYT

V: TRBV12-3/TRBV12-4
CDR3: ASSQGQAPSTGELF

V: TRBV18
CDR3: ASSPPRKDSTDTQY

V: TRBV5-1
CDR3: ASSAAPGYEQY

V: TRBV5-5
CDR3: ASSLEQRNQPQH

V: TRBV24-1
CDR3: ATSAGNTQY

V: TRBV7-8
CDR3: ASSDEGSIGELF

V: TRBV5-1
CDR3: ASSLDSSYPLAVDYNEQF